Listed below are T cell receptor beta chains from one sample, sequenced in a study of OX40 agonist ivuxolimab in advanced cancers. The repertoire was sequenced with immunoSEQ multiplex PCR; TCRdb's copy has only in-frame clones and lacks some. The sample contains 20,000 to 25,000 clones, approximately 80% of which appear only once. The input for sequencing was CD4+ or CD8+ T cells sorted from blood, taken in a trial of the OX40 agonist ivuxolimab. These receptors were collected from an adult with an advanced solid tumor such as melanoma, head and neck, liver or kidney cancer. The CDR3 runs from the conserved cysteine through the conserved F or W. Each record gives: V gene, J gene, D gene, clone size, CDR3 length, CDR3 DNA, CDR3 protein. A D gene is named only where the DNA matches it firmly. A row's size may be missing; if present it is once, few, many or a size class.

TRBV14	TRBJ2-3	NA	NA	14	TGTGCCAGCAGCCCATACTCGGTCACAGATACGCAGTATTTT	CASSPYSVTDTQYF
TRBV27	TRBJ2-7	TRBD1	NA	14	TGTGCCAGCAGCCCCGGGACAGGTTACTACGAGCAGTACTTC	CASSPGTGYYEQYF
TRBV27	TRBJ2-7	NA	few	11	TGTGCCAGCAGTACCCCCTACGAGCAGTACTTC	CASSTPYEQYF
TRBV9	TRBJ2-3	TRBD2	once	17	TGTGCCAGCAGCGTAGAGGGGAGCGGGGGCCTGACGGATACGCAGTATTTT	CASSVEGSGGLTDTQYF
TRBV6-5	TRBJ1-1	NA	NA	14	TGTGCCAGCAGTTACTCGACAGCCCACACTGAAGCTTTCTTT	CASSYSTAHTEAFF
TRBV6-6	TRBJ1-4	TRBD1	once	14	TGTGCCAGCAGGGAACAGGGGGCTTATGAAAAACTGTTTTTT	CASREQGAYEKLFF
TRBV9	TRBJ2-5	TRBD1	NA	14	TGTGCCAGCAGCGTAGGAACAGGGGAGGAGACCCAGTACTTC	CASSVGTGEETQYF
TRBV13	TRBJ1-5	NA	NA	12	TGTGCCAGCAGCTCCGTGGGTCAGCCCCAGCATTTT	CASSSVGQPQHF
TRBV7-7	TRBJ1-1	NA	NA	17	TGTGCCAGCAGCCCCCTCTACCCAGGGTCGAGGGACACTGAAGCTTTCTTT	CASSPLYPGSRDTEAFF
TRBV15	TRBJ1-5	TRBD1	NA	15	TGTGCCACCAGCAAGGAGGGGGCAAGCAATCAGCCCCAGCATTTT	CATSKEGASNQPQHF